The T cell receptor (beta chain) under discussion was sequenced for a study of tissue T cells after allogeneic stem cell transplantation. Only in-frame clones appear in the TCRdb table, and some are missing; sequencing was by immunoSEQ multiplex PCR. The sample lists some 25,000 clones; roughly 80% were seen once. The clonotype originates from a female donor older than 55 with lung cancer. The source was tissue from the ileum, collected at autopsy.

The CDR3 is CASSEGGGNTQYF. CDR3 sequence (DNA): TGTGCCAGCAGTGAGGGTGGAGGGAATACGCAGTATTTT. The chain carries TRBV6-4 and TRBJ2-3; TRBD2 might be the D (6 bases). V lost 3 bases and J lost 7, with 11 bases in between. The germline V gene encodes CDR1 MRHNA and CDR2 SNTAGT. CDR3 length equals 13 residues.